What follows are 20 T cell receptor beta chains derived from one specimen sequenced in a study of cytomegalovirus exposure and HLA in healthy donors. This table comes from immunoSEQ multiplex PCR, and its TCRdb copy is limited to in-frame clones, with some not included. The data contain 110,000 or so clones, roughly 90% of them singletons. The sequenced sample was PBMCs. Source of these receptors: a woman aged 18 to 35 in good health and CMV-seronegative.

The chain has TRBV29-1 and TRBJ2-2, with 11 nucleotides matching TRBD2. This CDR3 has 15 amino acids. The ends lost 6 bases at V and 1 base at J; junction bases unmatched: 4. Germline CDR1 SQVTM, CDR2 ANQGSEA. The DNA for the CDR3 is TGCAGCGTCGCCGGGACTAGCGGGAACACCGGGGAGCTGTTTTTT. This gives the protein CSVAGTSGNTGELFF.

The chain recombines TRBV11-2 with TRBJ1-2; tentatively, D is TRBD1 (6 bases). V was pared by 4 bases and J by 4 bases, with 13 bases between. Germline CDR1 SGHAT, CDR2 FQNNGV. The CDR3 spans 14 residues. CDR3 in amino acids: CASSSGGGSYGYTF. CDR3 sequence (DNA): TGTGCCAGCAGCTCCGGGGGGGGCAGCTATGGCTACACCTTC.

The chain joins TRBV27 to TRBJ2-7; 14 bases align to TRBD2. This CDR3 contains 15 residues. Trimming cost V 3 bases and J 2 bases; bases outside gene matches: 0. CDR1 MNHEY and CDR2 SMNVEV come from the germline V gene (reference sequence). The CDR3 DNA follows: TGTGCCAGCAGTTTGGGACTAGCGGGGGCCTACGAGCAGTACTTC. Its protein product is CASSLGLAGAYEQYF.

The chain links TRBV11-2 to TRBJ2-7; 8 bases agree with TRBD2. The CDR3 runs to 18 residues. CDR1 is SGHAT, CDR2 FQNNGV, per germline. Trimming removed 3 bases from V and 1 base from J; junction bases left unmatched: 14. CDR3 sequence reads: CASSLFRLSGDLSYEQYF. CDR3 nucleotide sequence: TGTGCCAGCAGCTTGTTTAGGCTTAGCGGGGACTTGTCCTACGAGCAGTACTTC.

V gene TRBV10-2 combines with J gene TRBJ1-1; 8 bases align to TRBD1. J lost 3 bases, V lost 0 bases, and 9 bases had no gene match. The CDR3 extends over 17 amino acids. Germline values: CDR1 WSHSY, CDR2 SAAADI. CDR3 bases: TGCGCCAGCAGTGAGTCGTCGGACAGGGTCCCATACACTGAAGCTTTCTTT. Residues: CASSESSDRVPYTEAFF.

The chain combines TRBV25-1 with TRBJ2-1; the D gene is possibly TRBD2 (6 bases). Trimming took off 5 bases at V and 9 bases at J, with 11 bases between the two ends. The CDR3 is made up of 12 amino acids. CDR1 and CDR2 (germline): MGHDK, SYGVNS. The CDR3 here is CASSPQGGEQFF. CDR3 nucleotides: TGTGCCAGCAGTCCCCAGGGAGGTGAGCAGTTCTTC.

CDR3 in amino acids: CASSADSGRALNEQFF. In DNA, the CDR3 is TGTGCCAGCTCAGCAGATAGCGGGAGGGCCCTCAATGAGCAGTTCTTC. V usage is TRBV18 and J usage is TRBJ2-1; 11 bases map to TRBD2. CDR1 and CDR2 from the germline V gene are KGHSH and LQKENI. The trim removed 5 bases at V and 6 bases at J, leaving 9 bases unmatched. The CDR3 consists of 16 residues.

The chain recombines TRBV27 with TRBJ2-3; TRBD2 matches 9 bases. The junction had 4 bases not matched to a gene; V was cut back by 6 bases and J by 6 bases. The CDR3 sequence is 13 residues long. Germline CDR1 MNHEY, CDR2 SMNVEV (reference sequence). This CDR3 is CASSQTSGDTQYF. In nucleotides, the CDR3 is TGTGCCAGCAGCCAGACTAGCGGCGATACGCAGTATTTT.

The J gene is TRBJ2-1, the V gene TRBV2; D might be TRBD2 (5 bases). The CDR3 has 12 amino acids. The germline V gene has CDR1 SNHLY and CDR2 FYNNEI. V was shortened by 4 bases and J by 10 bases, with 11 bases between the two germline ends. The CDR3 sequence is CASSGTAWEQFF. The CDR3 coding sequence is TGTGCCAGCAGTGGGACTGCCTGGGAGCAGTTCTTC.

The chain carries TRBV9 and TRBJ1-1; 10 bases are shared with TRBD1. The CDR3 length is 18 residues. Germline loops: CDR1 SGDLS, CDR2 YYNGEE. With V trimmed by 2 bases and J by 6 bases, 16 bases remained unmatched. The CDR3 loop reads CASSVTSGTGAHFPEAFF. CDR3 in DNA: TGTGCCAGCAGCGTTACCTCCGGGACAGGGGCCCATTTCCCTGAAGCTTTCTTT. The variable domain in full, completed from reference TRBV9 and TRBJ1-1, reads DSGVTQTPKHLITATGQRVTLRCSPRSGDLSVYWYQQSLDQGLQFLIQYYNGEERAKGNILERFSAQQFPDLHSELNLSSLELGDSALYFCASSVTSGTGAHFPEAFFGQGTRLTVV.

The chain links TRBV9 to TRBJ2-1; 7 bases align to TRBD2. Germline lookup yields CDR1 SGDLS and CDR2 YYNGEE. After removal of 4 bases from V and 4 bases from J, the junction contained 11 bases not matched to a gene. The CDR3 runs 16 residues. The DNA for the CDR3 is TGTGCCAGCAGCCCCACAGCGGGGTCGGGGTACAATGAGCAGTTCTTC. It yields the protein CASSPTAGSGYNEQFF.

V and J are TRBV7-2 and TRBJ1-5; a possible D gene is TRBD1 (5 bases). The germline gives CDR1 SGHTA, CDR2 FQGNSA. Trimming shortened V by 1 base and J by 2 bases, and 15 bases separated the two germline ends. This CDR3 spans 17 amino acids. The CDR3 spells CASSLEGRGSGNQPQHF. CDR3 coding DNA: TGTGCCAGCAGCTTAGAGGGGCGGGGGAGCGGCAATCAGCCCCAGCATTTT.

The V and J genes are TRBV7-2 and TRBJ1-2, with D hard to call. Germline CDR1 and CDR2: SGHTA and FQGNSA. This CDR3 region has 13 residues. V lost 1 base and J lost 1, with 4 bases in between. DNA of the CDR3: TGTGCCAGCAGCTTAGGTATTAACTATGGCTACACCTTC. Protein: CASSLGINYGYTF.

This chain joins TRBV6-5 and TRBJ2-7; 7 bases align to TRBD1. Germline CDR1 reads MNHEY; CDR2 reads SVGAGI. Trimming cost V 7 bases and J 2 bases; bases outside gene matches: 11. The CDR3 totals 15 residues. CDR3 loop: CASKNQIGTAYEQYF. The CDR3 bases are TGTGCCAGCAAGAATCAGATCGGGACAGCCTACGAGCAGTACTTC.

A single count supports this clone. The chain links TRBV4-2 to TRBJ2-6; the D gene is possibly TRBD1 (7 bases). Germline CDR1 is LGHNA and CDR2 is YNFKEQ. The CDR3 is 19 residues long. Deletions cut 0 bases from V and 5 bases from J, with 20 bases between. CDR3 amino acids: CASSQELAGGRIRANVLTF. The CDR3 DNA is TGTGCCAGCAGCCAAGAGCTGGCAGGGGGGAGGATCAGGGCCAACGTCCTGACTTTC.

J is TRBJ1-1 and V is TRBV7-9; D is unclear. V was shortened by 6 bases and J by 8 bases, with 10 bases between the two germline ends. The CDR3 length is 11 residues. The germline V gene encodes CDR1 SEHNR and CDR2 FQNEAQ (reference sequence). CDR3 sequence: CASRLEGEAFF. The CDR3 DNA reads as TGTGCCAGCAGGCTTGAGGGAGAAGCTTTCTTT.

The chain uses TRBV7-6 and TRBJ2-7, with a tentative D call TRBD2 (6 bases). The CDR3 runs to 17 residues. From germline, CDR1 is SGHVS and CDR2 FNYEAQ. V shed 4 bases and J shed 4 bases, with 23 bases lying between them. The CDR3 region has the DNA TGTGCCAGCAGCTCTGATTGGAGGGAGCTTTCTTGGTACGAGCAGTACTTC. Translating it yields CASSSDWRELSWYEQYF. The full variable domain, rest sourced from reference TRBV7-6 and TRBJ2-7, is GAGVSQSPRYKVTKRGQDVALRCDPISGHVSLYWYRQALGQGPEFLTYFNYEAQQDKSGLPNDRFSAERPEGSISTLTIQRTEQRDSAMYRCASSSDWRELSWYEQYFGPGTRLTVT.

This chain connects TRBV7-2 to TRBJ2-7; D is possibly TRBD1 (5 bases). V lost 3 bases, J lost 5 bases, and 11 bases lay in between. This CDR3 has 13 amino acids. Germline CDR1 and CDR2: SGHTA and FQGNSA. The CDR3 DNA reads TGTGCCAGCAGCTTTGGGGCTGCCAACGAGCAGTACTTC. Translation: CASSFGAANEQYF.

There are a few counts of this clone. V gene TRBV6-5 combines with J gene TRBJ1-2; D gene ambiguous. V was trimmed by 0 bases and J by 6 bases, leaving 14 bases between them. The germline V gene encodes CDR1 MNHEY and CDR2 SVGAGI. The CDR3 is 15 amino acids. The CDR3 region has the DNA TGTGCCAGCAGTTACTCGAGCACGACACTCGATGGCTACACCTTC. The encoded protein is CASSYSSTTLDGYTF.

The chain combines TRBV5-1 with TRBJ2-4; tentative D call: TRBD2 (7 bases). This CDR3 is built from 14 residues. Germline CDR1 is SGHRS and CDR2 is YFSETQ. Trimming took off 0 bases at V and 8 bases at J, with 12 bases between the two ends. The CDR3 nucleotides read TGCGCCAGCAGCTTGGATGGAGGGGGGGACATTCAGTACTTC. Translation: CASSLDGGGDIQYF.